This TCR beta chain stems from a study of monozygotic twins with inflammatory bowel disease. CDR3 size: 14 residues. Germline values: CDR1 SNHLY, CDR2 FYNNEI. Reprocessing the 5' RACE reads, TCRdb reports a single entry for every CDR3 protein and omits DNA. The specimen's table records under 350,000 distinct CDR3 sequences. The V call is TRBV2, the J call TRBJ1-1; there is no DNA to check the TCRdb D call of TRBD1. The TCR sequence derives from a human donor with ulcerative colitis or Crohn's disease, or a healthy co-twin of an affected twin (not recorded which). Source material: blood. CDR3 loop: CASSRGGSSTEAFF.